This T cell receptor beta chain was captured in a study of blood T cell repertoires in COVID-19. About the study: The United States, Italy and Spain supplied acute and convalescent COVID-19 samples. From T cells, B-cell-depleted T cells, or PBMCs came the material, which was cDNA or gDNA.

Original data processing: Estimates of nucleated cell counts were drawn from the amplification of reference gene primers. Sequencing was performed with immunoSEQ multiplex PCR; in TCRdb, only in-frame clones are kept and a portion is missing. The V and J calls and clone size are taken from that table; D and trimming were inferred from the DNA. The sample contains about 66,000 clones, roughly 86% of which appear only once. The CDR3 is 15 amino acids. Trimming cost V 4 bases and J 1 base, with 11 bases left between them. Germline V gene lookup returns CDR1 KGHDR and CDR2 SFDVKD. The origin of this receptor is a man aged 55 to 70 with acute or convalescent COVID-19. The sequencing sample was made of peripheral blood. The chain recombines TRBV24-1 with TRBJ2-3, with D perhaps matching TRBD1 (5 bases). The CDR3 DNA sequence: TGTGCCACCAGTGACCTGACGACAGGCACAGATACGCAGTATTTT. This translates into CATSDLTTGTDTQYF.